The clone carrying this TCR beta chain was seen a few times. The data were taken from a study of blood T cells in healthy people across ages. This CDR3 has 17 amino acids. V was pared by 5 bases and J by 0 bases, with 14 bases between. The second PCR ran roughly 6 to 12 cycles with a sample-barcoded 5' primer and J-beta primers. Every cDNA molecule bore a tag from a template-switch adaptor containing 12 random nucleotides. Per sample, CDR3-containing paired-end reads numbered at least 2.5 million. TCRdb independently ran MiXCR on the 5' RACE reads; one entry per CDR3 protein. The sample has around 1,000,000 distinct CDR3 sequences; approximately 26% are singletons. The sample providers were healthy Caucasian people from Russia, aged about 6 to 95. The sample was also linked to a second study, of T cells of mothers and their children.

This sequence originates from a girl between 2 and 10 years old in good health. Sequencing was done on a sample of blood. The chain couples TRBV12-3 or TRBV12-4 to TRBJ2-6; possible D gene TRBD2, 5 bases. CDR3 in DNA: TGTGCCAGCAGTCCTGGGAGCATAGTCTCTGGGGCCAACGTCCTGACTTTC. Translating gives CASSPGSIVSGANVLTF.